A single sample gave rise to the 32 T cell receptor beta chains below, sequenced in a study of cytomegalovirus exposure and HLA in healthy donors. Primers: 60 Vbeta forward and 13 Jbeta reverse. Assay used: immunoSEQ multiplex PCR; TCRdb lists only in-frame clones, some missing. This sample carries about 150,000 clones, about 72% of them seen once, and the ten largest clones take more than 1.4%. The specimen sequenced was PBMCs. These receptors originate from a male donor in good health and CMV-seronegative.

This clone was seen more than once but under ten times. The rearrangement uses TRBV7-8 and TRBJ1-5; the D is unclear. CDR3 length equals 14 residues. The V end was cut by 5 bases, the J end by 4 bases, with 12 bases between. CDR1 and CDR2 (germline): SGHVS, FQNEAQ. Written as DNA, the CDR3 is TGTGCCAGCAGCCACCTCCCCGGGAATCAGCCCCAGCATTTT. It is translated as CASSHLPGNQPQHF.

The chain recombines TRBV11-3 with TRBJ2-1; 12 bases are shared with TRBD2. CDR3 size: 17 residues. Germline V gene lookup returns CDR1 SGHNT and CDR2 YENEEA. With V trimmed by 4 bases and J by 4 bases, 8 bases remained unmatched. The CDR3 coding sequence is TGTGCCAGCAGCTCCTCTAGCGGGAGGGCGGGATACAATGAGCAGTTCTTC. Its translation: CASSSSSGRAGYNEQFF.

The chain uses TRBV6-1 and TRBJ1-3; TRBD1 is a possible D gene (6 bases). V lost 3 bases to trimming and J lost 3 bases, with 15 bases between them. Germline V gene data show CDR1 as MNHNS and CDR2 as SASEGT. The CDR3 totals 16 residues. The CDR3 DNA follows: TGTGCCAGCAGTGAGCCGGGCAGGGGTGGTGGAAACACCATATATTTT. Encoded protein: CASSEPGRGGGNTIYF.

The DNA for the CDR3 is TGTGCCAGCAGCCCCTTTGGAGATTACAATGAGCAGTTCTTC. This codes for CASSPFGDYNEQFF. The genes are TRBV9 and TRBJ2-1; D is unclear. V shed 4 bases and J shed 4 bases, with 12 bases lying between them. This CDR3 is 14 amino acids long. CDR1 is SGDLS, CDR2 YYNGEE, per germline.

This clone was counted a single time. The chain uses TRBV6-5 and TRBJ1-5; D is perhaps TRBD1 (6 bases). V was pared by 5 bases and J by 13 bases, with 15 bases between. CDR3 length: 12 residues. Per germline, CDR1 MNHEY and CDR2 SVGAGI. CDR3 sequence: CASSEMGGAQHF. The CDR3 DNA sequence: TGTGCCAGCAGTGAGATGGGGGGGGCTCAGCATTTT.

V usage is TRBV6-1 and J usage is TRBJ2-7, with TRBD1 matching 10 bases. V gave up 7 bases and J gave up 3 bases; unmatched junction bases: 6. The germline V gene has CDR1 MNHNS and CDR2 SASEGT. CDR3 length equals 14 residues. The CDR3 region is CASMGTGAVYEQYF. The CDR3 nucleotides are TGTGCCAGCATGGGGACAGGGGCTGTCTACGAGCAGTACTTC.

The V and J genes are TRBV5-6 and TRBJ2-7; TRBD1 agrees at 10 bases. The trim removed 4 bases at V and 3 bases at J, leaving 13 bases unmatched. The CDR3 consists of 17 residues. CDR1 is SGHDT, CDR2 YYEEEE, per germline. The CDR3 region is CASSPTRDRGPGYEQYF. DNA of the CDR3: TGTGCCAGCAGCCCCACCCGGGACAGGGGACCCGGCTACGAGCAGTACTTC.

This clone came up once. The CDR3 region has the DNA TGCGCCAGCAGCCAAGGGGACCGGGGGGCCCAAGAGACCCAGTACTTC. Its protein is CASSQGDRGAQETQYF. This sequence joins TRBV4-1 and TRBJ2-5; a possible D gene is TRBD2 (7 bases). The germline V gene has CDR1 MGHRA and CDR2 YSYEKL. V lost 1 base, J lost 1 base, and 13 bases lay in between. This CDR3 comprises 16 residues.

J is TRBJ2-1 and V is TRBV7-8; no reliable D call. This CDR3 spans 12 amino acids. In germline, CDR1 is SGHVS, CDR2 FQNEAQ. V was pared by 4 bases and J by 10 bases, with 11 bases between. CDR3 coding DNA: TGTGCCAGCAGCTGGGCCACGTGGGAGCAGTTCTTC. It is translated as CASSWATWEQFF.

The genes are TRBV5-1 and TRBJ2-7, with TRBD1 identical over 9 bases. The CDR3 loop spans 16 amino acids. The germline V gene has CDR1 SGHRS and CDR2 YFSETQ. V lost 0 bases and J lost 2; bases outside the gene matches: 6. CDR3 in amino acids: CASSLEPGQGAYEQYF. In DNA form, the CDR3 reads TGCGCCAGCAGCTTGGAACCGGGACAGGGTGCCTACGAGCAGTACTTC.

This clone was recorded once. Other DNA sequences of this sample code for an identical CDR3. The chain has TRBV5-1 and TRBJ1-1, with a weak D call TRBD1 (6 bases). Germline V gene data show CDR1 as SGHRS and CDR2 as YFSETQ. CDR3 length equals 14 residues. V was clipped by 0 bases and J by 0 bases, with 6 bases between them. The CDR3 here is CASSLEGVNTEAFF. CDR3 coding DNA: TGCGCCAGCAGCTTGGAGGGGGTGAACACTGAAGCTTTCTTT.

The V call is TRBV9, the J call TRBJ2-6; TRBD2 is a possible D gene (5 bases). The ends were cut back, 0 bases at V and 2 bases at J, with 9 bases in the middle. Germline V gene lookup returns CDR1 SGDLS and CDR2 YYNGEE. The CDR3 is made up of 16 amino acids. The DNA of the CDR3 is TGTGCCAGCAGCGTAGACGGGCGGGCTGGGGCCAACGTCCTGACTTTC. This sequence encodes CASSVDGRAGANVLTF. The full variable domain, rest sourced from reference TRBV9 and TRBJ2-6, is DSGVTQTPKHLITATGQRVTLRCSPRSGDLSVYWYQQSLDQGLQFLIQYYNGEERAKGNILERFSAQQFPDLHSELNLSSLELGDSALYFCASSVDGRAGANVLTFGAGSRLTVL.

The chain links TRBV10-3 to TRBJ2-2; D remains unclear. The CDR3 is 13 amino acids. Germline loops: CDR1 ENHRY, CDR2 SYGVKD. Deletions cut 3 bases from V and 3 bases from J, with 5 bases between. DNA of the CDR3: TGTGCCATCAGTGAATCGGACACCGGGGAGCTGTTTTTT. Its protein is CAISESDTGELFF.

The CDR3: CASSLSGTGSTDTQYF. The CDR3 DNA reads TGTGCCAGCAGCTTGAGTGGGACAGGGTCCACAGATACGCAGTATTTT. V and J are TRBV5-6 and TRBJ2-3, with 9 bases identical to TRBD1. This CDR3 contains 16 residues. V lost 1 base to trimming and J lost 2 bases; unmatched junction nucleotides: 5. Germline CDR1 reads SGHDT; CDR2 reads YYEEEE.

CDR3 in amino acids: CAISQGGGAGYTF. The DNA of the CDR3 is TGTGCCATCAGCCAGGGCGGGGGAGCAGGCTACACCTTC. The V call is TRBV10-3, the J call TRBJ1-2, with D possibly matching TRBD1 (5 bases). The CDR3 runs to 13 residues. Trimming took off 6 bases at V and 8 bases at J, with 16 bases between the two ends. Germline CDR1 ENHRY, CDR2 SYGVKD.

The chain employs TRBV27 and TRBJ2-2; D is uncertain. The V gene's germline CDR1 is MNHEY and CDR2 SMNVEV (reference sequence). Trimming took off 6 bases at V and 4 bases at J, with 9 bases between the two ends. This CDR3 contains 13 residues. The CDR3 region is CASSHLTTGELFF. The CDR3 coding sequence is TGTGCCAGCAGCCACCTAACCACCGGGGAGCTGTTTTTT.

The count of this clone is one. This chain links TRBV7-3 with TRBJ2-7; TRBD2 matches at 11 bases. Germline CDR1 reads SGHTA; CDR2 reads FQGTGA. Losses at the gene ends were 5 bases for V and 6 bases for J; bases not matched to a gene: 9. The CDR3 sequence is 15 residues long. The CDR3 DNA follows: TGTGCCAGCAGCACACTAGCGGGAGAGAGTTTCGAGCAGTACTTC. This sequence encodes CASSTLAGESFEQYF.

The table lists this clone with a few counts. V and J are TRBV7-2 and TRBJ1-2; the D gene is possibly TRBD1 (5 bases). The CDR3 is 14 residues long. Looked up from germline, CDR1 is SGHTA and CDR2 is FQGNSA. V was shortened by 1 base and J by 8 bases, with 14 bases between the two germline ends. The CDR3: CASSLDHRGQGYTF. The CDR3 DNA reads as TGTGCCAGCAGCTTAGATCATAGGGGTCAGGGCTACACCTTC.

This clone was observed a handful of times. Other nucleotide sequences in the sample specify the same CDR3. This chain links TRBV19 with TRBJ1-1; no clear D. The CDR3 is 13 residues long. Per germline, CDR1 LNHDA and CDR2 SQIVND (reference sequence). Deletions cut 2 bases from V and 1 base from J, with 5 bases between. CDR3 residues: CASSISGNTEAFF. The CDR3 region has the DNA TGTGCCAGTAGTATATCCGGGAACACTGAAGCTTTCTTT. Variable domain in full (rest from reference TRBV19 and TRBJ1-1): DGGITQSPKYLFRKEGQNVTLSCEQNLNHDAMYWYRQDPGQGLRLIYYSQIVNDFQKGDIAEGYSVSREKKESFPLTVTSAQKNPTAFYLCASSISGNTEAFFGQGTRLTVV.

This clone has only a few counts. CDR3 bases: TGTGCCAGCTCACCACCGGTCGCAGGGCATAGTGGAAACACCATATATTTT. It is translated as CASSPPVAGHSGNTIYF. V usage is TRBV18 and J usage is TRBJ1-3; a weak D match, TRBD1 (5 bases). Germline V gene data show CDR1 as KGHSH and CDR2 as LQKENI. There are 17 residues in the CDR3. Trimming removed 0 bases at V and 3 bases at J, with 15 bases between.

This chain links TRBV28 with TRBJ1-6; maybe TRBD1 (5 bases). Germline V gene sequence: CDR1 MDHEN, CDR2 SYDVKM. V was trimmed by 2 bases and J by 14 bases, leaving 13 bases between them. This CDR3 region has 13 residues. CDR3 amino acids: CASSLGAGLTLHF. CDR3 sequence (DNA): TGTGCCAGCAGTTTAGGGGCAGGTTTAACCCTCCACTTT.

J is TRBJ1-4 and V is TRBV4-1; 8 bases line up with TRBD1. The germline CDR1 and CDR2 sequences are MGHRA and YSYEKL. The CDR3 has 17 amino acids. J lost 3 bases, V lost 4 bases, and 10 bases had no gene match. In DNA form, the CDR3 reads TGCGCCAGCAGCCGCGGGACAGGCTCTTCAGCTAATGAAAAACTGTTTTTT. Translating gives CASSRGTGSSANEKLFF.

This chain links TRBV7-9 with TRBJ2-7; D is possibly TRBD2 (6 bases). This CDR3 spans 19 amino acids. Germline CDR1 reads SEHNR; CDR2 reads FQNEAQ (reference sequence). Trimming pared 2 bases from V and 0 bases from J, leaving 23 bases between. CDR3 coding DNA: TGTGCCAGCAGCTTAAATCAGCAGACGGCGGGAACCGACTCCTACGAGCAGTACTTC. It translates to CASSLNQQTAGTDSYEQYF.

The chain uses TRBV5-6 and TRBJ1-1; D is unclear. V was cut by 4 bases and J by 5 bases, with 9 bases left in between. CDR3 length: 12 amino acids. Germline assignment: CDR1 SGHDT and CDR2 YYEEEE. Here the CDR3 DNA reads TGTGCCAGCAGCCGGAGGTGGACTGAAGCTTTCTTT. Its protein product is CASSRRWTEAFF.

The chain links TRBV7-8 to TRBJ2-7, with 8 bases identical to TRBD1. The ends lost 5 bases at V and 2 bases at J; junction bases unmatched: 8. This CDR3 has 15 amino acids. Germline values: CDR1 SGHVS, CDR2 FQNEAQ. The CDR3 nucleotides read TGTGCCAGCAGCCGCTCGGGGACAGGACCCTACGAGCAGTACTTC. Amino acids: CASSRSGTGPYEQYF.

The chain couples TRBV19 to TRBJ2-2, with 8 bases fitting TRBD2. This CDR3 is built from 16 residues. Germline CDR1 LNHDA, CDR2 SQIVND (reference sequence). After removal of 3 bases from V and 4 bases from J, the junction contained 7 bases not matched to a gene. This CDR3 is CASSIPGRAFTGELFF. Written as DNA, the CDR3 is TGTGCCAGTAGTATTCCCGGGAGGGCTTTCACCGGGGAGCTGTTTTTT.

The chain couples TRBV7-2 to TRBJ2-3, with D uncertain. The CDR3 extends over 15 amino acids. The germline V gene encodes CDR1 SGHTA and CDR2 FQGNSA. Trimming took 2 bases from V and 4 from J, leaving 13 bases between them. The DNA of the CDR3 is TGTGCCAGCAGCTTATATGTCGTAGAGCCAGATACGCAGTATTTT. Protein: CASSLYVVEPDTQYF.

The CDR3 loop is CASSPRGLAGGSDTQYF. As DNA, the CDR3 is TGTGCCAGTAGTCCCCGGGGACTAGCGGGAGGATCAGATACGCAGTATTTT. The chain employs TRBV19 and TRBJ2-3; TRBD2 aligns across 15 bases. The length of the CDR3 is 17 residues. J lost 4 bases, V lost 5 bases, and 7 bases had no gene match. Germline-derived CDR1 and CDR2 are LNHDA and SQIVND (reference sequence).

The J gene is TRBJ1-6, the V gene TRBV6-5; perhaps TRBD1 as D (6 bases). Germline lookup yields CDR1 MNHEY and CDR2 SVGAGI. Trimming shortened V by 2 bases and J by 9 bases, and 14 bases separated the two germline ends. There are 15 residues in the CDR3. The CDR3 sequence is CASSYQGQSTSPLHF. The CDR3 coding sequence is TGTGCCAGCAGTTACCAAGGACAGTCCACTTCACCCCTCCACTTT.

The V and J genes are TRBV7-6 and TRBJ2-1; 10 nucleotides match TRBD1. The V gene end was trimmed by 5 bases and the J gene end by 5 bases; junction bases not matched to a gene: 6. The germline CDR1 and CDR2 sequences are SGHVS and FNYEAQ. The CDR3 contains 15 residues. CDR3: CASSQTGTGDNEQFF. The CDR3 DNA sequence: TGTGCCAGCAGCCAAACCGGGACAGGGGACAATGAGCAGTTCTTC.

V is TRBV14 and J is TRBJ2-7, with unresolved D. The germline CDR1 and CDR2 sequences are SGHDN and FVKESK. The length of the CDR3 is 13 residues. Trimming took 6 bases from V and 0 from J, leaving 9 bases between them. In nucleotides, the CDR3 is TGTGCCAGCAGTCTCTCGGGCTCCTACGAGCAGTACTTC. This sequence encodes CASSLSGSYEQYF.

The chain uses TRBV5-6 and TRBJ1-1; 9 bases are a match to TRBD1. J gave up 5 bases and V 3 bases, and 8 bases lay outside the gene matches. This CDR3 is built from 15 residues. Germline V gene sequence: CDR1 SGHDT, CDR2 YYEEEE. CDR3 in amino acids: CASSSPGQGRTEAFF. In DNA, the CDR3 is TGTGCCAGCAGCTCCCCAGGACAGGGGAGGACTGAAGCTTTCTTT.